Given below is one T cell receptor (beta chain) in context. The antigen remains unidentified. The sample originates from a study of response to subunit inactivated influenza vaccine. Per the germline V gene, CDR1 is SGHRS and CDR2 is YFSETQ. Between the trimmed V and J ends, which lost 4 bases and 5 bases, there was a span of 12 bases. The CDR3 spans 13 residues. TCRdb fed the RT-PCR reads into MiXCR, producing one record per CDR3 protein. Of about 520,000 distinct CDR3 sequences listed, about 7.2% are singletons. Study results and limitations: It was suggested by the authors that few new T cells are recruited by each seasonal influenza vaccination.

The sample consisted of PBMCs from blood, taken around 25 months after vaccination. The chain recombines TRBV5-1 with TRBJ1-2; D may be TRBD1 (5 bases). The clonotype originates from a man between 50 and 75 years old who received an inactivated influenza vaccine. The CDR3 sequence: CASSGTDLYGYTF. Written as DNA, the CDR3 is TGCGCCAGCAGCGGGACGGACCTATATGGCTACACCTTC.